One sample yielded the 10 T cell receptor beta chains listed below, sequenced in a study of human T cells and chemical hapten exposure. TCRdb itself ran the RACE reads through MiXCR, one entry per CDR3 protein. The repertoire holds about 300,000 distinct CDR3 sequences, with over 5% as singletons. Time point indicated: pre-sensitization, week 0. Treatment meaning: therapeutic diphenylcyclopropenone sensitization with weekly scalp DPC. The starting material was whole blood, obtained in connection with sensitization to the hapten diphenylcyclopropenone (DPC). All receptors come from a woman aged 18-29 years with alopecia areata. Some clones in this sample may be carry-over from other donors' samples.

On this clonotype: A much larger clone lies one base from this, so it may be a read error. The chain uses TRBV5-1 and TRBJ1-2, with 10 nucleotides matching TRBD1. Germline assignment: CDR1 SGHRS and CDR2 YFSETQ. Trimming cost V 7 bases and J 1 base; bases outside gene matches: 10. The CDR3 contains 16 residues. In DNA form, the CDR3 reads TGCGCCAGCCACGGGACAGGGGTTCTTTTTAACTATGGCTACACCTTC. This codes for CASHGTGVLFNYGYTF.

This clonotype was counted between two and nine times. This sequence joins TRBV14 and TRBJ2-2; the match to TRBD1 covers 7 bases. The CDR3 spans 16 residues. V lost 4 bases to trimming and J lost 3 bases; unmatched junction nucleotides: 8. Germline V lookup: CDR1 SGHDN, CDR2 FVKESK. CDR3 bases: TGTGCCAGCAGCCTAATCCGGGACAGCTACACCGGGGAGCTGTTTTTT. This encodes CASSLIRDSYTGELFF.

In its sample, this clonotype was seen many times. This chain connects TRBV5-1 to TRBJ2-3, with TRBD2 as a possible D gene (6 bases). Germline V gives CDR1 SGHRS, CDR2 YFSETQ. Trimming shortened V by 2 bases and J by 6 bases, and 13 bases separated the two germline ends. This CDR3 is built from 14 residues. For the CDR3, the DNA is TGCGCCAGCAGCTTAGGCGGGGACCTCGATACGCAGTATTTT. This sequence encodes CASSLGGDLDTQYF.

This clonotype was counted many times. V gene TRBV20-1 combines with J gene TRBJ2-7; D uncertain. The germline CDR1 and CDR2 sequences are DFQATT and SNEGSKA (reference sequence). The CDR3 covers 11 residues. The germline V and J ends were trimmed by 1 base and 2 bases, with 3 bases remaining between them. CDR3 residues: CSARAAYEQYF. For the CDR3, the DNA is TGCAGTGCTAGAGCCGCCTACGAGCAGTACTTC.

This clonotype has a count of ten or more. The rearrangement joins TRBV7-8 to TRBJ2-5; D not resolved. V was clipped by 8 bases and J by 1 base, with 23 bases between them. The germline V gene encodes CDR1 SGHVS and CDR2 FQNEAQ. The CDR3 is 17 amino acids. The CDR3 bases are TGTGCCAGCCGCCCGGTCAGCCGCTGGGAATCCCAAGAGACCCAGTACTTC. Residues: CASRPVSRWESQETQYF. The variable domain in full, completed from reference TRBV7-8 and TRBJ2-5, reads GAGVSQSPRYKVAKRGQDVALRCDPISGHVSLFWYQQALGQGPEFLTYFQNEAQLDKSGLPSDRFFAERPEGSVSTLKIQRTQQEDSAVYLCASRPVSRWESQETQYFGPGTRLLVL.

This clonotype occurred a few times. The V and J genes are TRBV6-2 or TRBV6-3 and TRBJ2-1; 7 nucleotides line up with TRBD1. Trimming took 7 bases from V and 9 from J; bases not matched to a gene: 6. CDR1 is MNHEY and CDR2 is SVGEGT in the germline V gene. This CDR3 is built from 12 residues. This chain's CDR3 is CASTEGGAEQFF. DNA for the CDR3: TGTGCCAGCACTGAAGGGGGCGCTGAGCAGTTCTTC.

This clonotype occurred many times. The rearrangement uses TRBV7-9 and TRBJ1-6; a possible D gene is TRBD1 (5 bases). Trimming stripped 1 base from V and 10 bases from J, with 11 bases between. CDR3 length: 14 residues. The germline V gene has CDR1 SEHNR and CDR2 FQNEAQ (reference sequence). The DNA for the CDR3 is TGTGCCAGCAGCTTAGATTCAGGGCAATCACCCCTCCACTTT. It codes for CASSLDSGQSPLHF.

This clonotype occurred many times. The rearrangement uses TRBV3-1 and TRBJ2-2; D might be TRBD2 (6 bases). Trimming removed 3 bases at V and 4 bases at J, with 21 bases between. Germline V gene sequence: CDR1 LGHDT, CDR2 YNNKEL (reference sequence). The CDR3 length is 18 residues. The CDR3 reads CASSQTDTSSRGTGELFF. The DNA for the CDR3 is TGTGCCAGCAGCCAGACGGATACTAGCTCCCGGGGCACCGGGGAGCTGTTTTTT.

This clonotype came up many times. The rearrangement links TRBV28 to TRBJ1-6; the match to TRBD1 covers 7 bases. The CDR3 loop spans 14 amino acids. Trimming removed 6 bases from V and 4 bases from J; junction bases left unmatched: 3. From germline, CDR1 is MDHEN and CDR2 SYDVKM. DNA for the CDR3: TGTGCCAGCAGCCGGACAGGATATAATTCACCCCTCCACTTT. Its translation is CASSRTGYNSPLHF.

This clonotype was observed a handful of times. The chain couples TRBV7-9 to TRBJ2-2; D is ambiguous. This CDR3 spans 16 amino acids. V lost 5 bases to trimming and J lost 3 bases, with 16 bases between them. Germline CDR1 SEHNR, CDR2 FQNEAQ (reference sequence). The CDR3 sequence: CASSNVRSPDTGELFF. CDR3 bases: TGTGCCAGCAGCAACGTCCGTTCTCCGGACACCGGGGAGCTGTTTTTT.